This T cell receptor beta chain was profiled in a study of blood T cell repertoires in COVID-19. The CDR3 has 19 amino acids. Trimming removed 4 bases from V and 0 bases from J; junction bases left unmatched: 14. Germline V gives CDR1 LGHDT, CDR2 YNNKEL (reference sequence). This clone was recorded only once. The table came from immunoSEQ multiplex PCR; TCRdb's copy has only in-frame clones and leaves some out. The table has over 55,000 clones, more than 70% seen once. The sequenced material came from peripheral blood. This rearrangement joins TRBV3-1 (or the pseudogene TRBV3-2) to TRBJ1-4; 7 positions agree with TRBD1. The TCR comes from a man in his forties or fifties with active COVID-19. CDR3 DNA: TGTGCCAGCAGCCCGGTCGGGACAGCCGTAAACCCAACTAATGAAAAACTGTTTTTT. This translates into CASSPVGTAVNPTNEKLFF.